These 24 T cell receptor beta chains were sequenced from one sample in a study of memory CD4+ T cells and cytomegalovirus serostatus. Assay used: immunoSEQ multiplex PCR; TCRdb lists only in-frame clones, some missing. The repertoire includes 50,000 to 65,000 clones, roughly 77% of them detected once, and roughly 3% sits in the top ten. Single viable CD3+CD4+CD8-CD45RO+ cells were sorted as the memory CD4+ T cells. The sample comprised memory CD4+ T cells from blood. The source of these receptors is an adult in good health and CMV-seropositive.

The rearrangement joins TRBV7-2 to TRBJ1-1; TRBD1 matches at 7 bases. The ends lost 4 bases at V and 10 bases at J; junction bases unmatched: 9. Germline V gives CDR1 SGHTA, CDR2 FQGNSA. CDR3 size: 13 residues. The CDR3 region is CASSSYQGEAAFF. The CDR3 DNA reads TGTGCCAGCAGCTCCTACCAGGGGGAAGCAGCTTTCTTT.

The table lists this clone with a few counts. This rearrangement joins TRBV28 to TRBJ1-1, with TRBD1 identical over 7 bases. The CDR3 has 12 amino acids. Per germline, CDR1 MDHEN and CDR2 SYDVKM. V shed 10 bases, J shed 5 bases, and the junction held 7 bases outside the gene matches. The CDR3 reads CATHETGTEAFF. Here the CDR3 DNA reads TGTGCCACCCACGAGACAGGGACTGAAGCTTTCTTT.

The rearrangement joins TRBV10-2 to TRBJ2-7; D might be TRBD1 or TRBD2, each matching 7 bases. The germline gives CDR1 WSHSY, CDR2 SAAADI. V was shortened by 8 bases and J by 4 bases, with 15 bases between the two germline ends. The CDR3 is 13 residues long. The CDR3 coding sequence is TGCGCCAGCTGGGGAGGGGGCGGTTACGAGCAGTACGTC. Translation gives CASWGGGGYEQYV.

The chain joins TRBV19 to TRBJ2-3; D unclear. Germline V gene data show CDR1 as LNHDA and CDR2 as SQIVND (reference sequence). The CDR3 is made up of 13 amino acids. Trimming stripped 1 base from V and 4 bases from J, with 6 bases between. CDR3 DNA: TGTGCCAGTAGTATAGTAGGCTCAGATACGCAGTATTTT. Protein: CASSIVGSDTQYF.

This chain uses TRBV5-1 with TRBJ1-1; D call uncertain. Per germline, CDR1 SGHRS and CDR2 YFSETQ. The CDR3 contains 15 residues. V was clipped by 0 bases and J by 4 bases, with 13 bases between them. The CDR3 DNA reads TGCGCCAGCAGCTTGGGAGTGGGTAATAGCACTGAAGCTTTCTTT. Its translation: CASSLGVGNSTEAFF.

This rearrangement joins TRBV18 to TRBJ2-5; no clear D. From germline, CDR1 is KGHSH and CDR2 LQKENI. The V end was cut by 0 bases, the J end by 5 bases, with 7 bases between. CDR3 length: 13 amino acids. The CDR3 nucleotides are TGTGCCAGCTCACCACCAGACATTGAGACCCAGTACTTC. Protein: CASSPPDIETQYF.

The rearrangement uses TRBV6-4 and TRBJ1-1, with D tentatively TRBD1 (6 bases). CDR1 and CDR2 from the germline V gene are MRHNA and SNTAGT. The CDR3 totals 14 residues. Trimming left V 7 bases short and J 0 bases short, with 12 bases between. The CDR3 reads CASKDSSMNTEAFF. As DNA, the CDR3 is TGTGCCAGCAAGGACAGTTCCATGAACACTGAAGCTTTCTTT.

This clone showed up just a few times. The gene calls are TRBV2 and TRBJ2-5, with D possibly called TRBD1 or TRBD2 (5 bases each). V was shortened by 6 bases and J by 5 bases, with 22 bases between the two germline ends. CDR3 length equals 16 residues. Germline V lookup: CDR1 SNHLY, CDR2 FYNNEI. The CDR3 DNA follows: TGTGCCAGCAGGTATCTCCGGGACCTGCAAACCGAGACCCAGTACTTC. Translation: CASRYLRDLQTETQYF.

CDR3 sequence (DNA): TGTGCCAGCAGCTTAGGACACGTCCCTCTCTACAATGAGCAGTTCTTC. Protein product: CASSLGHVPLYNEQFF. The chain employs TRBV7-2 and TRBJ2-1; the D is unclear. The CDR3 has 16 residues. V lost 1 base and J lost 3, with 13 bases in between. Germline V lookup: CDR1 SGHTA, CDR2 FQGNSA.

V is TRBV19 and J is TRBJ1-1; D not resolved. The CDR3 consists of 12 residues. Germline V CDR1 and CDR2: LNHDA, SQIVND (reference sequence). V was cut by 1 base and J by 11 bases, with 11 bases left in between. The CDR3 sequence: CASSIGSRPAFF. The CDR3 coding sequence is TGTGCCAGTAGTATAGGGTCGAGGCCGGCTTTCTTT.

The chain combines TRBV2 with TRBJ2-3, with 9 bases fitting TRBD2. From germline, CDR1 is SNHLY and CDR2 FYNNEI. V shed 5 bases, J shed 0 bases, and the junction held 6 bases outside the gene matches. This CDR3 has 16 amino acids. CDR3 nucleotides: TGTGCCAGCAGTCTTAGCGGGAGTCGAAGCACAGATACGCAGTATTTT. The encoded protein is CASSLSGSRSTDTQYF.

This sequence joins TRBV19 and TRBJ2-1; D is ambiguous. Germline V CDR1 and CDR2: LNHDA, SQIVND (reference sequence). This CDR3 spans 15 amino acids. Trimming cost V 7 bases and J 5 bases, with 18 bases left between them. The CDR3 protein is CASMMSGSRHNEQFF. As DNA, the CDR3 is TGTGCCAGTATGATGTCCGGTTCCCGACACAATGAGCAGTTCTTC.

The gene calls are TRBV11-2 and TRBJ2-2; possibly TRBD2 for D (5 bases). The V and J ends lost 3 bases and 4 bases respectively, with 12 bases between them. Germline V gives CDR1 SGHAT, CDR2 FQNNGV. The CDR3 is made up of 15 amino acids. Here the CDR3 reads CASSLYGVGTGELFF. Here the CDR3 DNA reads TGTGCCAGCAGCTTGTACGGGGTTGGCACCGGGGAGCTGTTTTTT.

The chain recombines TRBV6-6 with TRBJ2-7; TRBD2 is a possible D gene (7 bases). Deletions cut 6 bases from V and 2 bases from J, with 14 bases between. This CDR3 spans 14 amino acids. The V gene's germline CDR1 is MNHNY and CDR2 SVGAGI (reference sequence). The CDR3 sequence: CASSVGGGPYEQYF. In DNA, the CDR3 is TGTGCCAGCAGCGTGGGGGGGGGCCCCTACGAGCAGTACTTC.

The CDR3 is CASSGGAEGGGSEYF. The CDR3 DNA reads as TGTGCCAGCAGCGGGGGAGCGGAGGGGGGAGGATCGGAGTACTTC. The rearrangement joins TRBV7-8 to TRBJ2-7; D tentatively fits TRBD1 or TRBD2 (6 bases each). CDR1 SGHVS and CDR2 FQNEAQ come from the germline V gene. The germline V and J ends were trimmed by 5 bases and 11 bases, with 25 bases remaining between them. The length of the CDR3 is 15 residues.

The chain employs TRBV11-2 and TRBJ2-7; possible D gene TRBD1, 6 bases. With 5 bases removed from V and 7 bases from J, the gap between germline ends came to 15 bases. Germline V CDR1 and CDR2: SGHAT, FQNNGV. The CDR3 spans 13 residues. CDR3 region: CASSPTGSWEQYV. The CDR3 region has the DNA TGTGCCAGCAGCCCAACAGGGTCTTGGGAGCAGTACGTC.

The chain uses TRBV30 and TRBJ2-7; TRBD2 matches at 7 bases. The J segment lost 7 bases and the V segment lost 3 bases, leaving 15 bases of the junction unmatched. The CDR3 totals 15 residues. Germline assignment: CDR1 GTSNPN and CDR2 SVGIG (reference sequence). The CDR3 here is CAWSHGAGALREQYF. The CDR3 DNA sequence: TGTGCCTGGAGCCATGGGGCGGGAGCCCTTCGGGAGCAGTACTTC.

The chain is built from TRBV28 and TRBJ1-5; D is unclear. Trimming removed 5 bases at V and 3 bases at J, with 17 bases between. The CDR3 sequence is 16 residues long. CDR1 and CDR2 from the germline V gene are MDHEN and SYDVKM. DNA of the CDR3: TGTGCCAGCAGTCCTAAGGACCTCAGGTTCAATCAGCCCCAGCATTTT. Translated: CASSPKDLRFNQPQHF.

This rearrangement joins TRBV2 to TRBJ2-2; weak D call: TRBD1 (5 bases). V was clipped by 4 bases and J by 1 base, with 10 bases between them. There are 15 residues in the CDR3. Germline lookup yields CDR1 SNHLY and CDR2 FYNNEI. Here the CDR3 reads CASSGPTVNTGELFF. The CDR3 region has the DNA TGTGCCAGCAGTGGTCCGACAGTGAACACCGGGGAGCTGTTTTTT.

In its sample, this clone was seen a few times. The chain has TRBV7-9 and TRBJ1-1; D gene unclear. This CDR3 region has 12 residues. Trimming removed 4 bases from V and 6 bases from J, with 9 bases in between. CDR1 and CDR2 from the germline V gene are SEHNR and FQNEAQ (reference sequence). CDR3 DNA sequence: TGTGCCAGCAGCTCGAACGTTCCTGAAGCTTTCTTT. Its translation: CASSSNVPEAFF.

A few counts support this clone. The rearrangement joins TRBV18 to TRBJ2-1; maybe TRBD2 (6 bases). V shed 6 bases and J shed 13 bases, with 22 bases lying between them. This CDR3 spans 14 amino acids. Germline V gene lookup returns CDR1 KGHSH and CDR2 LQKENI. Here the CDR3 reads CASSEGGSAIDQFF. Written as DNA, the CDR3 is TGTGCCAGCTCGGAGGGTGGGTCGGCGATTGACCAGTTCTTC. The whole variable domain, filled in from reference TRBV18 and TRBJ2-1, reads NAGVMQNPRHLVRRRGQEARLRCSPMKGHSHVYWYRQLPEEGLKFMVYLQKENIIDESGMPKERFSAEFPKEGPSILRIQQVVRGDSAAYFCASSEGGSAIDQFFGPGTRLTVL.

The gene calls are TRBV6-1 and TRBJ2-2; D unresolved. The V and J ends lost 4 bases and 6 bases respectively, with 9 bases between them. The CDR3 is 13 residues long. Looked up from germline, CDR1 is MNHNS and CDR2 is SASEGT. Written as DNA, the CDR3 is TGTGCCAGCAGTGCACTTCATTCCGGGGAGCTGTTTTTT. Translating it yields CASSALHSGELFF.

The V gene is TRBV30, the J gene TRBJ2-6; tentatively, D is TRBD1 (6 bases). The CDR3 covers 18 residues. The germline CDR1 and CDR2 sequences are GTSNPN and SVGIG (reference sequence). Trimming shortened V by 0 bases and J by 9 bases, and 24 bases separated the two germline ends. DNA of the CDR3: TGTGCCTGGAGTGTAAGAGGGGGTAGATTCTGGGTTGGCAACGTCCTGACTTTC. Encoded protein: CAWSVRGGRFWVGNVLTF.

CDR3 nucleotides: TGCAGCGCGGAGAACGCAGGGTTGGGTGGCTACACCTTC. Protein: CSAENAGLGGYTF. The V call is TRBV29-1, the J call TRBJ1-2, with a weak D call TRBD1 (5 bases). The CDR3 covers 13 residues. Germline CDR1 is SQVTM and CDR2 is ANQGSEA. V was trimmed by 7 bases and J by 7 bases, leaving 19 bases between them.